A selection of T cell receptor beta chains follows, all from one sample in a study of cytomegalovirus exposure and HLA in healthy donors. TCRdb keeps only in-frame clones here, not all; method: immunoSEQ multiplex PCR. The top ten clones hold 1.5% to 2% of a sample with about 140,000 clones, roughly 77% of them seen once. The sequenced sample was PBMCs. These receptor sequences come from a woman aged 25 to 39 in good health and CMV-seronegative. The CDR3 runs from the conserved cysteine through the conserved F or W. D genes are given only for firm matches. Clone size is not always given. Where it is, it says once, few, many or a class for expanded clones.

TRBV5-1,16,once,TRBD2,TRBJ2-3,TGCGCCAGCAGCCCAGGACTAGCGGGAGTCACAGATACGCAGTATTTT,CASSPGLAGVTDTQYF
TRBV5-1,15,few,TRBD1,TRBJ2-7,TGCGCCAGCAGCTTATGGACAGGTGGGCAGTACGAGCAGTACTTC,CASSLWTGGQYEQYF
TRBV10-3,14,once,-,TRBJ1-2,TGTGCCATCAGTGAGTCCGAGGTTCTACGGGGCTACACCTTC,CAISESEVLRGYTF
TRBV9,18,-,TRBD2,TRBJ2-6,TGTGCCAGCAGCCTCTTGGGGGGGGTGCGCTCTGGGGCCAACGTCCTGACTTTC,CASSLLGGVRSGANVLTF
TRBV7-3,13,-,-,TRBJ2-1,TGTGCCAGCAGTTTGGCTTCCTACAATGAGCAGTTCTTC,CASSLASYNEQFF
TRBV7-7,18,-,TRBD2,TRBJ2-5,TGTGCTAGCAGCTTACACCCTAGCGGGGGCCCCTTTCGGGAGACCCAGTACTTC,CASSLHPSGGPFRETQYF
TRBV4-1,15,-,TRBD1,TRBJ2-7,TGCGCCAGCAGCCAAGCTGGGACAGGGGATCGAGAGCAGTACTTC,CASSQAGTGDREQYF
TRBV5-4,15,once,TRBD2,TRBJ2-3,TGTGCCAGCAGCTTGGGACTAGCGGGAACAGATACGCAGTATTTT,CASSLGLAGTDTQYF
TRBV28,16,few,TRBD1,TRBJ2-3,TGTGCCAGCAGCTTCTCGGGGACAGCTAGCACAGATACGCAGTATTTT,CASSFSGTASTDTQYF
TRBV14,14,-,TRBD1,TRBJ1-1,TGTGCCAGCAGCCAGCGGCAGGGGGTGGGTGAAGCTTTCTTT,CASSQRQGVGEAFF